Each of the 26 T cell receptor beta chains below was sequenced from the same sample in a study of shared clonotypes between healthy human individuals. Libraries were prepared by immunoSEQ multiplex PCR; TCRdb keeps only in-frame clonotypes and omits some of them. The repertoire holds 2 million or so clones, with roughly 94% as singletons. Sequencing used naive CD4+ T cells sorted from blood. Specified subset: CD45RA+ positively selected. Source of these receptors: a young man in good health.

In the case of this clone: A read error may account for a junction end that differs from germline. The rearrangement uses TRBV7-7 and TRBJ2-7; perhaps D is TRBD1 or TRBD2 (6 bases each). This CDR3 has 12 amino acids. The germline V gene has CDR1 SSHAT and CDR2 FNYEAQ (reference sequence). CDR3 protein: CASSFEGGEQYF. The CDR3 DNA sequence: TGTGCTAGCAGCTTTGAGGGGGGAGAGCAGTACTTC. Variable domain in full (rest from reference TRBV7-7 and TRBJ2-7): GAGVSQSPRYKVTKRGQDVTLRCDPISSHATLYWYQQALGQGPEFLTYFNYEAQPDKSGLPSDRFSAERPEGSISTLTIQRTEQRDSAMYRCASSFEGGEQYFGPGTRLTVT.

In this sample, this clone turned up once. The gene calls are TRBV6-1 and TRBJ1-6; D is unresolved. V lost 2 bases to trimming and J lost 9 bases, with 8 bases between them. The CDR3 length is 13 residues. Germline V lookup: CDR1 MNHNS, CDR2 SASEGT. CDR3 amino acids: CASSESRISPLHF. In DNA, the CDR3 is TGTGCCAGCAGTGAATCTCGGATTTCACCCCTCCACTTT.

V is TRBV6-1 and J is TRBJ1-1; D is undetermined. Germline-derived CDR1 and CDR2 are MNHNS and SASEGT. Trimming removed 3 bases from V and 2 bases from J, with 16 bases in between. The CDR3 sequence is 16 residues long. CDR3 coding DNA: TGTGCCAGCAGTGATCGGACGAGAGGCATCAACACTGAAGCTTTCTTT. It codes for CASSDRTRGINTEAFF.

The chain has TRBV4-1 and TRBJ1-4; TRBD1 might be the D (5 bases). V lost 2 bases, J lost 7 bases, and 14 bases lay in between. Germline V CDR1 and CDR2: MGHRA, YSYEKL. The CDR3 has 15 amino acids. This CDR3 is CASSQNGQSSEKLFF. CDR3 sequence (DNA): TGCGCCAGCAGCCAAAATGGACAATCGAGTGAAAAACTGTTTTTT.

Turning to this clone: Within the sample, other DNA sequences also encode this same CDR3. The rearrangement links TRBV5-1 to TRBJ2-2, with a weak D call TRBD2 (5 bases). Trimming stripped 2 bases from V and 2 bases from J, with 10 bases between. The CDR3 totals 15 residues. Per germline, CDR1 SGHRS and CDR2 YFSETQ. The CDR3 region has the DNA TGCGCCAGCAGCTTAGTGGGAGTTAACACCGGGGAGCTGTTTTTT. Encoded protein: CASSLVGVNTGELFF. The whole variable domain, remainder taken from reference TRBV5-1 and TRBJ2-2, is KAGVTQTPRYLIKTRGQQVTLSCSPISGHRSVSWYQQTPGQGLQFLFEYFSETQRNKGNFPGRFSGRQFSNSRSEMNVSTLELGDSALYLCASSLVGVNTGELFFGEGSRLTVL.

This sequence joins TRBV2 and TRBJ2-1, with D perhaps TRBD2 (5 bases). Germline CDR1 SNHLY, CDR2 FYNNEI. V lost 7 bases to trimming and J lost 9 bases, with 13 bases between them. CDR3 size: 12 residues. CDR3 DNA sequence: TGTGCCAGCAACGGACTGCACAGTGAGCAGTTCTTC. Translated, it gives CASNGLHSEQFF.

This clone has a single count. V gene TRBV11-3 combines with J gene TRBJ2-2; a possible D gene is TRBD1 (6 bases). The V end was cut by 1 base, the J end by 7 bases, with 10 bases between. Germline lookup yields CDR1 SGHNT and CDR2 YENEEA. This CDR3 has 14 residues. CDR3 nucleotides: TGTGCCAGCAGCTTAGCAGGGGCAAACGGGGAGCTGTTTTTT. Its protein is CASSLAGANGELFF.

The chain joins TRBV9 to TRBJ1-3; no clear D. Trimming left V 6 bases short and J 3 bases short, with 10 bases between. CDR1 and CDR2 (germline): SGDLS, YYNGEE. This CDR3 is built from 13 residues. The CDR3 loop is CASTSEGGNTIYF. CDR3 nucleotide sequence: TGTGCCAGCACTTCCGAAGGTGGAAACACCATATATTTT.

The chain is built from TRBV11-3 and TRBJ1-6; 9 nucleotides align to TRBD1. CDR1 is SGHNT, CDR2 YENEEA, per germline. The V gene end was trimmed by 5 bases and the J gene end by 6 bases; junction bases not matched to a gene: 2. The CDR3 spans 14 residues. The CDR3 loop reads CASSAGQGNSPLHF. The CDR3 region has the DNA TGTGCCAGCAGCGCGGGACAGGGTAATTCACCCCTCCACTTT.

The chain carries TRBV5-1 and TRBJ2-1, with TRBD2 matching 12 bases. CDR3 length: 15 residues. Germline CDR1 reads SGHRS; CDR2 reads YFSETQ. Unmatched junction bases numbered 4, after V lost 0 bases and J lost 9 bases. The CDR3, as DNA: TGCGCCAGCAGCTTGGGACTAGCGGGGGAAGTTGAGCAGTTCTTC. This encodes CASSLGLAGEVEQFF.

The CDR3 DNA is TGTGCCAGTAGTCGGCTGACGGAGGGATCACCCCTCCACTTT. Translated, it gives CASSRLTEGSPLHF. The chain employs TRBV19 and TRBJ1-6; D is uncertain. V was clipped by 5 bases and J by 10 bases, with 15 bases between them. This CDR3 spans 14 amino acids. Per germline, CDR1 LNHDA and CDR2 SQIVND (reference sequence).

This clone was observed once. The V call is TRBV4-1, the J call TRBJ1-3, with TRBD1 matching 8 bases. V trimming: 4 bases; J trimming: 4 bases; junction bases outside the gene matches: 6. The CDR3 is 15 residues long. Germline CDR1 MGHRA, CDR2 YSYEKL. The CDR3 region has the DNA TGCGCCAGCAGCCTCTCAGGGGGCGCGGGAAACACCATATATTTT. It encodes CASSLSGGAGNTIYF.

The CDR3 DNA sequence: TGTGCCAGCAGCTTGGAGGACAGCTACGAGCAGTACTTC. This gives the protein CASSLEDSYEQYF. The chain uses TRBV5-8 and TRBJ2-7, with a weak D call TRBD1 (6 bases). Germline CDR1 SGHTS, CDR2 YDEGEE. V shed 0 bases and J shed 3 bases, with 7 bases lying between them. CDR3 length equals 13 residues.

A single count supports this clone. The rearrangement links TRBV5-1 to TRBJ1-4, with TRBD1 matching over 12 bases. The length of the CDR3 is 21 residues. J was trimmed by 6 bases and V by 3 bases; bases with no gene match: 21. Germline assignment: CDR1 SGHRS and CDR2 YFSETQ. The CDR3 bases are TGCGCCAGCAGCTCTCACAACCCCCGGGACAGGGGGCAAAAGGTCGATGAAAAACTGTTTTTT. Encoded protein: CASSSHNPRDRGQKVDEKLFF.

To note about this clone: The germline gene is not matched at one end of the junction; a read error may be the cause. The chain combines TRBV10-1 with TRBJ1-1; tentatively, D is TRBD1 (6 bases). The CDR3 runs 12 residues. The germline CDR1 and CDR2 sequences are WNHNN and SYGVQD (reference sequence). Written as DNA, the CDR3 is TGCGCCAGCAGTGATGGGACATTTGCCTTCCGGTTT. Protein: CASSDGTFAFRF.

V gene TRBV6-1 combines with J gene TRBJ1-2; D may be TRBD1 (5 bases). The CDR3 totals 15 residues. Germline CDR1 is MNHNS and CDR2 is SASEGT. V was cut by 4 bases and J by 4 bases, with 16 bases left in between. This CDR3 is CASSGGGGAAYGYTF. The CDR3 DNA reads TGTGCCAGCAGTGGGGGGGGAGGCGCTGCCTATGGCTACACCTTC.

The V and J genes are TRBV6-1 and TRBJ2-7, with TRBD1 identical over 7 bases. Looked up from germline, CDR1 is MNHNS and CDR2 is SASEGT. V gave up 3 bases and J gave up 6 bases; unmatched junction bases: 5. CDR3 length equals 13 residues. For the CDR3, the DNA is TGTGCCAGCAGTGAGGGGACAGTTCGCGAGCAGTACTTC. This codes for CASSEGTVREQYF.

The V call is TRBV5-6, the J call TRBJ2-7; 10 bases map to TRBD1. The ends lost 5 bases at V and 2 bases at J; junction bases unmatched: 1. CDR1 and CDR2 (germline): SGHDT, YYEEEE. The length of the CDR3 is 13 residues. This chain's CDR3 is CASRGTGAYEQYF. CDR3 DNA sequence: TGTGCCAGCAGGGGGACAGGGGCCTACGAGCAGTACTTC.

This clone was found once. The chain is built from TRBV19 and TRBJ2-3, with D perhaps matching TRBD1 (5 bases). V was trimmed by 7 bases and J by 2 bases, leaving 7 bases between them. The germline V gene encodes CDR1 LNHDA and CDR2 SQIVND (reference sequence). CDR3 size: 12 residues. CDR3 sequence (DNA): TGTGCCAGTAAGGGGTACACAGATACGCAGTATTTT. It is translated as CASKGYTDTQYF.

The V and J genes are TRBV7-3 and TRBJ1-5; D is possibly TRBD1 (6 bases). The germline gives CDR1 SGHTA, CDR2 FQGTGA. The CDR3 is 13 residues long. Trimming removed 5 bases from V and 5 bases from J, with 10 bases in between. CDR3 sequence (DNA): TGTGCCAGCAGCCCACAGGGTGATCAGCCCCAGCATTTT. Its translation is CASSPQGDQPQHF. The variable domain in full, with the rest retrieved from reference TRBV7-3 and TRBJ1-5, is GAGVSQTPSNKVTEKGKYVELRCDPISGHTALYWYRQSLGQGPEFLIYFQGTGAADDSGLPNDRFFAVRPEGSVSTLKIQRTERGDSAVYLCASSPQGDQPQHFGDGTRLSIL.

The J gene is TRBJ2-1, the V gene TRBV10-3; TRBD1 matches 7 bases. The germline V gene has CDR1 ENHRY and CDR2 SYGVKD. The J segment lost 5 bases and the V segment lost 0 bases, leaving 7 bases of the junction unmatched. The CDR3 consists of 16 residues. CDR3 coding DNA: TGTGCCATCAGTGAGTCCCCAGGGGGTAGTGACAATGAGCAGTTCTTC. This codes for CAISESPGGSDNEQFF.

The chain joins TRBV30 to TRBJ1-2, with D perhaps matching TRBD1 (6 bases). Germline lookup yields CDR1 GTSNPN and CDR2 SVGIG (reference sequence). The CDR3 is made up of 15 amino acids. With 0 bases removed from V and 2 bases from J, the gap between germline ends came to 13 bases. This CDR3 is CAWSVGQGLNYGYTF. CDR3 bases: TGTGCCTGGAGTGTAGGCCAGGGGTTGAACTATGGCTACACCTTC.

This chain links TRBV7-3 with TRBJ2-7; D possibly corresponds to TRBD2 (5 bases). The V gene's germline CDR1 is SGHTA and CDR2 FQGTGA. V gave up 5 bases and J gave up 0 bases, with 14 bases separating them. This CDR3 has 15 amino acids. The CDR3 DNA reads TGTGCCAGCAGCGTGGGTGCCGGGATCTCCTACGAGCAGTACTTC. Residues: CASSVGAGISYEQYF.

The CDR3 loop reads CASGLVRANEQFF. CDR3 DNA sequence: TGTGCTAGTGGTTTGGTCAGGGCCAATGAGCAGTTCTTC. The chain joins TRBV12-5 to TRBJ2-1, with D tentatively TRBD1 (5 bases). Germline lookup yields CDR1 LGHNT and CDR2 FRNRAP. The CDR3 runs to 13 residues. V was cut by 0 bases and J by 6 bases, with 6 bases left in between.

CDR3 region: CASSLYGTAYGYTF. The CDR3 DNA reads TGTGCCAGCTCATTATACGGGACAGCCTATGGCTACACCTTC. V and J are TRBV18 and TRBJ1-2; 7 nucleotides match TRBD1. Germline loops: CDR1 KGHSH, CDR2 LQKENI. The CDR3 sequence is 14 residues long. Unmatched junction bases numbered 7, after V lost 5 bases and J lost 4 bases.

Remarks on this clone: Since a much larger clone is just one base distant, this may be a read error. V is TRBV6-1 and J is TRBJ2-7; D gene uncertain. Germline V lookup: CDR1 MNHNS, CDR2 SASEGT. The CDR3 loop spans 11 amino acids. V was clipped by 3 bases and J by 4 bases, with 4 bases between them. The CDR3 coding sequence is TGTGCCAGCAGTGACGCATACGAGCAGTACTTC. It translates to CASSDAYEQYF.